The T cell receptor (beta chain) described here comes from a study of cytomegalovirus exposure and HLA in healthy donors. Germline CDR1 reads SGHRS; CDR2 reads YFSETQ. V lost 4 bases and J lost 7; bases outside the gene matches: 11. CDR3 size: 14 residues. The PCR made use of 60 Vbeta and 13 Jbeta primers. Libraries were prepared by immunoSEQ multiplex PCR; TCRdb keeps only in-frame clonotypes and omits some of them. Of some 200,000 clones listed, more than 65% are singletons. This receptor was identified in a woman aged 30 to 39 in good health and CMV-seronegative. J is TRBJ2-7 and V is TRBV5-1, with 7 bases fitting TRBD2. What was sequenced was PBMCs. The CDR3: CASSPLGSGGEQYF. CDR3 coding DNA: TGCGCCAGCAGCCCCCTAGGGTCGGGGGGAGAGCAGTACTTC.